This TCR beta chain was obtained from a study of early T cells in non-severe SARS-CoV-2 infection. Germline lookup yields CDR1 MNHEY and CDR2 SMNVEV (reference sequence). After removal of 5 bases from V and 6 bases from J, the junction contained 9 bases not matched to a gene. This CDR3 contains 16 residues. This clonotype was seen ten or more times. Molecules of cDNA were individually given unique molecular identifiers that were attached to them. TCRdb used MiXCR to reprocess the 5' RACE reads, holding one entry per CDR3 protein. Found here are over 25,000 distinct CDR3 sequences, 9.5% to 10% of them singletons; the top ten hold roughly an eighth.

V gene TRBV27 combines with J gene TRBJ2-1, with 11 bases lining up with TRBD1. The sequence came from an adult who was a healthcare worker with PCR-confirmed SARS-CoV-2 infection or an uninfected control (not recorded which). Sequenced input: whole blood. The CDR3 DNA follows: TGTGCCAGCAGTCTTCTGGGGACAGGGGGAGGCAATGAGCAGTTCTTC. Protein product: CASSLLGTGGGNEQFF.